The 9 T cell receptor beta chains below were found in one sample sequenced in a study of control samples from healthy donors and cancer patients (dated by TCRdb to the early 2020s). The library came from the immunoSEQ multiplex PCR assay. What TCRdb holds here is the immuneACCESS table cut down to in-frame rearrangements. Part of the clones is not present; checked against another copy, under half of the missing clones reflect an unresolved V gene, and the others are unexplained. For this sample the table gives about 180,000 clones, of which about 90% were detected only once. The ten largest clones represent approximately 2% of the sample. Sample: blood. These receptors were taken from a woman between 40 and 55 years old in good health.

This clone turned up a few times. The chain links TRBV5-6 to TRBJ2-7; D gene uncertain. Trimming left V 3 bases short and J 3 bases short, with 10 bases between. CDR3 length equals 13 residues. Per germline, CDR1 SGHDT and CDR2 YYEEEE. The CDR3 spells CASSYSNIYEQYF. DNA of the CDR3: TGTGCCAGCAGCTACAGCAACATCTACGAGCAGTACTTC.

The gene calls are TRBV6-6 and TRBJ2-2, with D possibly being TRBD1 or TRBD2 (7 bases each). The length of the CDR3 is 18 residues. The V end lost 5 bases, the J end lost 3 bases, and 22 bases lay between the germline ends. Per germline, CDR1 MNHNY and CDR2 SVGAGI (reference sequence). DNA of the CDR3: TGTGCCAGCAGTCGTATACCACCGACAGGGAGGGACACCGGGGAGCTGTTTTTT. Translated, it gives CASSRIPPTGRDTGELFF.

The V and J genes are TRBV12-3 or TRBV12-4 and TRBJ2-5, with D possibly matching TRBD2 (6 bases). V lost 3 bases and J 5 bases, leaving 10 bases between the germline ends. This CDR3 contains 13 residues. CDR3 nucleotides: TGTGCCAGCAGTTTGCGGGGAGTGGAGACCCAGTACTTC. This codes for CASSLRGVETQYF.

The genes are TRBV10-3 and TRBJ2-7, with 10 positions matching TRBD2. Germline CDR1 reads ENHRY; CDR2 reads SYGVKD. The CDR3 is 14 residues long. V gave up 4 bases and J gave up 1 base; unmatched junction bases: 1. CDR3 DNA: TGTGCCATCAGTGGAGCGGGGGGGTCCTACGAGCAGTACTTC. Amino acids: CAISGAGGSYEQYF.

V is TRBV6-5 and J is TRBJ2-7; D call uncertain. With 8 bases removed from V and 4 bases from J, the gap between germline ends came to 9 bases. CDR1 and CDR2 from the germline V gene are MNHEY and SVGAGI. CDR3 length: 11 residues. In nucleotides, the CDR3 is TGTGCCAGCGGCTTAGGGTACGAGCAGTACTTC. Translating it yields CASGLGYEQYF.

This clone was found once. The chain carries TRBV7-4 and TRBJ2-7; no definite D call. CDR1 is SGHVT and CDR2 is SQSDAQ in the germline V gene. The V gene lost 1 base and the J gene lost 2 bases, with 9 bases spanning the gap. The CDR3 length is 14 residues. For the CDR3, the DNA is TGTGCCAGCAGCTTAGTGGACGGTACCTACGAGCAGTACTTC. Its translation: CASSLVDGTYEQYF.

CDR3 residues: CASSSGLTNYGYTF. CDR3 nucleotides: TGTGCCAGCAGCTCGGGACTAACTAACTATGGCTACACCTTC. The chain combines TRBV7-9 with TRBJ1-2; maybe TRBD1 (5 bases). Trimming took off 4 bases at V and 0 bases at J, with 9 bases between the two ends. Germline-derived CDR1 and CDR2 are SEHNR and FQNEAQ (reference sequence). The CDR3 has 14 amino acids.

CDR3 bases: TGTGCCACCACCCCGGAGGGGTTGTACGGGGAGCTGTTTTTT. Translation gives CATTPEGLYGELFF. This chain uses TRBV2 with TRBJ2-2; tentatively, D is TRBD2 (6 bases). Per germline, CDR1 SNHLY and CDR2 FYNNEI. Trimming took off 10 bases at V and 7 bases at J, with 19 bases between the two ends. This CDR3 spans 14 amino acids.

The chain uses TRBV9 and TRBJ2-5; TRBD2 agrees at 12 bases. Germline CDR1 SGDLS, CDR2 YYNGEE. Trimming cost V 4 bases and J 1 base; bases outside gene matches: 5. The CDR3 length is 16 residues. The CDR3 loop reads CASSPMGLAGQETQYF. The CDR3 DNA is TGTGCCAGCAGCCCGATGGGACTAGCGGGCCAAGAGACCCAGTACTTC.